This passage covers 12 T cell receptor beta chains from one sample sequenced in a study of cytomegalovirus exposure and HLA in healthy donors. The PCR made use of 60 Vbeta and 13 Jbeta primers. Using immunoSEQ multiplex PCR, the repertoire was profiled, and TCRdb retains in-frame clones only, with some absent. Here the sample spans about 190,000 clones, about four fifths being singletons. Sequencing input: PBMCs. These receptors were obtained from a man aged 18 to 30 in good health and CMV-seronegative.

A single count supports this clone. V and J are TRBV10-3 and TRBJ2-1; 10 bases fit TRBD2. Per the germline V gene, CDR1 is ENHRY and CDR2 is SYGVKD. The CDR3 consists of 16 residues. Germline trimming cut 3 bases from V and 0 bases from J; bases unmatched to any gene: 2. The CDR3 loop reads CAISEGLAVSYNEQFF. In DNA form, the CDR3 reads TGTGCCATCAGTGAAGGACTAGCGGTCTCCTACAATGAGCAGTTCTTC.

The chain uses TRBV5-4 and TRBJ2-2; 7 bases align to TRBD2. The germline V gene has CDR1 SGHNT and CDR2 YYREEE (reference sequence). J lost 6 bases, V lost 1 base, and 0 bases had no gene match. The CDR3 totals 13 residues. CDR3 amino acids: CASSLSGAGELFF. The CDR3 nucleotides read TGTGCCAGCAGCTTGAGCGGGGCCGGGGAGCTGTTTTTT.

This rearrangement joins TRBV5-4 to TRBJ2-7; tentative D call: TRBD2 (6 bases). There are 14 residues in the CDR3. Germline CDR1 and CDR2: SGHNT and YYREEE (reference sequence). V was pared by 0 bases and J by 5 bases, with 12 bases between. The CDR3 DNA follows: TGTGCCAGCAGCTTGGCCGGAGGGAAGAACGAGCAGTACTTC. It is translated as CASSLAGGKNEQYF. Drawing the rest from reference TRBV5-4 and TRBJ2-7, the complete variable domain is ETGVTQSPTHLIKTRGQQVTLRCSSQSGHNTVSWYQQALGQGPQFIFQYYREEENGRGNFPPRFSGLQFPNYSSELNVNALELDDSALYLCASSLAGGKNEQYFGPGTRLTVT.

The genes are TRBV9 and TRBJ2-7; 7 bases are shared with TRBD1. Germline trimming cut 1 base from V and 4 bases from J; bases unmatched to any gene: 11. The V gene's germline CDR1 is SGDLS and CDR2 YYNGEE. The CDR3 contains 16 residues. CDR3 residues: CASSVSYDRVAYEQYF. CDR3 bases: TGTGCCAGCAGCGTATCCTACGACAGGGTAGCATACGAGCAGTACTTC.

The CDR3 sequence is CASSYVGLANTGELFF. Here the CDR3 DNA reads TGTGCCAGCAGTTACGTGGGACTAGCGAACACCGGGGAGCTGTTTTTT. The chain combines TRBV6-5 with TRBJ2-2; 8 nucleotides match TRBD2. This CDR3 has 16 residues. With V trimmed by 2 bases and J by 0 bases, 2 bases remained unmatched. Germline assignment: CDR1 MNHEY and CDR2 SVGAGI.

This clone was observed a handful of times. DNA of the CDR3: TGTGCCAGCAGTGATCTAGGACTAGCGGCAATCTACGAGCAGTACTTC. Protein sequence: CASSDLGLAAIYEQYF. This sequence joins TRBV6-1 and TRBJ2-7, with 10 bases that match TRBD2. V lost 3 bases to trimming and J lost 3 bases; unmatched junction nucleotides: 8. CDR1 is MNHNS, CDR2 SASEGT, per germline. CDR3 length equals 16 residues.

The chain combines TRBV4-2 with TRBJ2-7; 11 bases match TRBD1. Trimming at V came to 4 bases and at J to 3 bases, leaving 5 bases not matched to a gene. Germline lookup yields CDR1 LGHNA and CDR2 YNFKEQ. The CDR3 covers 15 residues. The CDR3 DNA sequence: TGTGCCAGCAGCCCGCTGGGGACAGGGGGCTACGAGCAGTACTTC. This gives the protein CASSPLGTGGYEQYF.

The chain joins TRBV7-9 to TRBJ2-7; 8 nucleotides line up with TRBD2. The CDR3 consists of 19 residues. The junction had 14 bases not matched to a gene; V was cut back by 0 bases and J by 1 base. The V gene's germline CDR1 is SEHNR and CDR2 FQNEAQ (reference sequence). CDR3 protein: CASSLAWPPGKRESYEQYF. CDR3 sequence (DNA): TGTGCCAGCAGCTTAGCGTGGCCCCCAGGGAAGCGGGAGTCCTACGAGCAGTACTTC.

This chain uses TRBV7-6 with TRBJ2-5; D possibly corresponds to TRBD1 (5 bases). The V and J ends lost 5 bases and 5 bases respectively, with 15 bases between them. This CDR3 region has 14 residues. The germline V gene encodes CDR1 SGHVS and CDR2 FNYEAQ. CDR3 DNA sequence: TGTGCCAGCAGCATATCGACAGTCCCCGAGACCCAGTACTTC. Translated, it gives CASSISTVPETQYF.

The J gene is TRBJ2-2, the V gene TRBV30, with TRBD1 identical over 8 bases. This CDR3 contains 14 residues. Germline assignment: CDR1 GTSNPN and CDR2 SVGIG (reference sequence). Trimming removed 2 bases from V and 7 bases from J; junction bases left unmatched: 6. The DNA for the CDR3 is TGTGCCTGGAGTCGGACAGGGATCAGCGGGGAGCTGTTTTTT. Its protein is CAWSRTGISGELFF.

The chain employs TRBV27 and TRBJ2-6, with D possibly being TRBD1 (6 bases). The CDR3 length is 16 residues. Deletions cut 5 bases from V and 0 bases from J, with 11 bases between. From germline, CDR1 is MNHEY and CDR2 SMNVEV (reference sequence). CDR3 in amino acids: CASSAQGSSGANVLTF. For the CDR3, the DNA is TGTGCCAGCAGTGCCCAGGGGAGCTCTGGGGCCAACGTCCTGACTTTC. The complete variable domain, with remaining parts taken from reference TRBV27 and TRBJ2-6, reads EAQVTQNPRYLITVTGKKLTVTCSQNMNHEYMSWYRQDPGLGLRQIYYSMNVEVTDKGDVPEGYKVSRKEKRNFPLILESPSPNQTSLYFCASSAQGSSGANVLTFGAGSRLTVL.

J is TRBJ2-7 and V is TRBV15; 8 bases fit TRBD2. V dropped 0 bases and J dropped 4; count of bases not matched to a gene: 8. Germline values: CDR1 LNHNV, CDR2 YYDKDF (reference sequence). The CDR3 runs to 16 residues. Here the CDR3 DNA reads TGTGCCACCAGCAGAGATCGGTCTAGCGGGTGGTACGAGCAGTACTTC. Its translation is CATSRDRSSGWYEQYF.